The 31 T cell receptor beta chains presented below share a single source sample, sequenced in a study of cytomegalovirus exposure and HLA in healthy donors. The PCR had 60 Vbeta and 13 Jbeta primers. Method: immunoSEQ multiplex PCR; TCRdb's copy keeps in-frame clones and lacks some. This sample has 200,000 or so clones, with roughly 76% found just once. Sequencing input: PBMCs. These receptors came from a woman aged 25 to 39 in good health and CMV-seropositive.

This clone turned up a few times. V is TRBV10-3 and J is TRBJ2-3; D call uncertain. CDR3 length equals 12 residues. Trimming shortened V by 4 bases and J by 2 bases, and 4 bases separated the two germline ends. Germline V gene lookup returns CDR1 ENHRY and CDR2 SYGVKD. The CDR3 DNA sequence: TGTGCCATCAGTGGGGCCACAGATACGCAGTATTTT. Its translation: CAISGATDTQYF.

Comment on this clone: Other nucleotide sequences from this sample produce the same CDR3. The genes are TRBV30 and TRBJ2-5, with 11 nucleotides matching TRBD2. The CDR3 length is 16 residues. Germline CDR1 reads GTSNPN; CDR2 reads SVGIG (reference sequence). The ends lost 0 bases at V and 2 bases at J; junction bases unmatched: 5. CDR3 sequence reads: CAWSVGLAGGQETQYF. CDR3 bases: TGTGCCTGGAGTGTAGGGCTAGCGGGGGGTCAAGAGACCCAGTACTTC. The entire variable domain, with the rest obtained from reference TRBV30 and TRBJ2-5, is as follows: SQTIHQWPATLVQPVGSPLSLECTVEGTSNPNLYWYRQAAGRGLQLLFYSVGIGQISSEVPQNLSASRPQDRQFILSSKKLLLSDSGFYLCAWSVGLAGGQETQYFGPGTRLLVL.

This clone was seen a handful of times. The chain combines TRBV19 with TRBJ1-4; tentatively, D is TRBD1 (5 bases). Germline V CDR1 and CDR2: LNHDA, SQIVND (reference sequence). V lost 1 base and J 0 bases, leaving 9 bases between the germline ends. This CDR3 contains 16 residues. This CDR3 reads CASSIGQSPTNEKLFF. The CDR3 DNA reads TGTGCCAGTAGTATAGGACAGTCCCCAACTAATGAAAAACTGTTTTTT.

The CDR3 reads CASSVVPGSGYTF. CDR3 nucleotide sequence: TGTGCCAGCAGCGTAGTGCCAGGGTCCGGCTACACCTTC. The chain is built from TRBV9 and TRBJ1-2; possible D gene TRBD1, 5 bases. The length of the CDR3 is 13 residues. Looked up from germline, CDR1 is SGDLS and CDR2 is YYNGEE. Trimming pared 0 bases from V and 8 bases from J, leaving 11 bases between.

The rearrangement links TRBV5-1 to TRBJ2-5; the match to TRBD2 covers 9 bases. The CDR3 totals 14 residues. Germline CDR1 is SGHRS and CDR2 is YFSETQ. Trimming at V came to 8 bases and at J to 2 bases, leaving 7 bases not matched to a gene. The DNA of the CDR3 is TGCGCCAGGGACCCGACTAGCGGACAAGAGACCCAGTACTTC. This encodes CARDPTSGQETQYF.

The V call is TRBV6-5, the J call TRBJ1-3; D call uncertain. CDR1 and CDR2 from the germline V gene are MNHEY and SVGAGI. This CDR3 is 11 amino acids long. Trimming took off 6 bases at V and 6 bases at J, with 6 bases between the two ends. The CDR3 spells CASSRENTIYF. The CDR3 coding sequence is TGTGCCAGCAGCCGCGAAAACACCATATATTTT.

This chain joins TRBV28 and TRBJ2-3, with 10 bases lining up with TRBD2. V lost 3 bases and J lost 1; bases outside the gene matches: 10. The CDR3 loop spans 18 amino acids. Germline assignment: CDR1 MDHEN and CDR2 SYDVKM. The CDR3 reads CASSFNQPGTSGTDTQYF. CDR3 sequence (DNA): TGTGCCAGCAGTTTCAATCAACCCGGGACTAGCGGCACAGATACGCAGTATTTT.

The rearrangement links TRBV5-1 to TRBJ2-1; D is unresolved. This CDR3 has 13 residues. Trimming removed 0 bases from V and 5 bases from J, with 6 bases in between. CDR1 SGHRS and CDR2 YFSETQ come from the germline V gene. The CDR3 here is CASSLGADNEQFF. In DNA form, the CDR3 reads TGCGCCAGCAGCTTGGGGGCAGACAATGAGCAGTTCTTC.

The chain has TRBV6-6 and TRBJ2-1; 10 positions match TRBD2. Germline loops: CDR1 MNHNY, CDR2 SVGAGI (reference sequence). Trimming removed 0 bases from V and 9 bases from J; junction bases left unmatched: 8. The CDR3 runs 16 residues. The chain's CDR3 is CASSYSLTSGVGEQFF. The CDR3, as DNA: TGTGCCAGCAGTTACTCACTCACTAGCGGGGTCGGTGAGCAGTTCTTC.

The rearrangement links TRBV5-5 to TRBJ2-6; the D is unclear. Germline CDR1 reads SGHKS; CDR2 reads YYEKEE (reference sequence). CDR3 length equals 15 residues. Deletions cut 1 base from V and 3 bases from J, with 8 bases between. The CDR3 DNA reads TGTGCCAGCAGCTTGAACCCCGGTGGGGCCAACGTCCTGACTTTC. It translates to CASSLNPGGANVLTF.

The chain uses TRBV28 and TRBJ2-3, with 7 positions matching TRBD2. Per germline, CDR1 MDHEN and CDR2 SYDVKM. The CDR3 runs 15 residues. The V and J ends lost 4 bases and 0 bases, in that order; junction bases with no gene match: 4. CDR3 in amino acids: CASSSPGGSTDTQYF. DNA for the CDR3: TGTGCCAGCAGTTCACCCGGGGGGAGCACAGATACGCAGTATTTT.

V gene TRBV7-2 combines with J gene TRBJ2-1; 11 nucleotides line up with TRBD2. V was pared by 5 bases and J by 2 bases, with 8 bases of the junction left unmatched. Germline V gene data show CDR1 as SGHTA and CDR2 as FQGNSA. The CDR3 contains 17 residues. The CDR3 DNA sequence: TGTGCCAGCAGCCTATTTCTAGCGGGAGGTCCCTACAATGAGCAGTTCTTC. Protein sequence: CASSLFLAGGPYNEQFF.

The V call is TRBV5-1, the J call TRBJ1-2, with TRBD1 as a possible D gene (5 bases). The CDR3 consists of 13 residues. The germline V gene has CDR1 SGHRS and CDR2 YFSETQ. V shed 4 bases and J shed 8 bases, with 15 bases lying between them. CDR3 residues: CASSRGAAGGYTF. CDR3 DNA sequence: TGCGCCAGCAGCCGCGGGGCAGCCGGCGGCTACACCTTC.

The chain employs TRBV2 and TRBJ1-2; D uncertain. Germline CDR1 and CDR2: SNHLY and FYNNEI. The CDR3 is 14 amino acids. Trimming cost V 6 bases and J 4 bases, with 15 bases left between them. CDR3 loop: CASRDEEGSYGYTF. The DNA of the CDR3 is TGTGCCAGCAGGGACGAGGAGGGATCCTATGGCTACACCTTC.

This chain connects TRBV7-2 to TRBJ1-5, with 7 bases fitting TRBD1. Per the germline V gene, CDR1 is SGHTA and CDR2 is FQGNSA. This CDR3 is built from 15 residues. Trimming took 4 bases from V and 9 from J; bases not matched to a gene: 12. The CDR3 protein is CASSSSSTGRRPQHF. The CDR3 DNA reads as TGTGCCAGCAGCTCATCTTCGACAGGGCGGCGGCCCCAGCATTTT. The full variable domain, in which reference TRBV7-2 and TRBJ1-5 provide the parts outside the CDR3, is GAGVSQSPSNKVTEKGKDVELRCDPISGHTALYWYRQSLGQGLEFLIYFQGNSAPDKSGLPSDRFSAERTGGSVSTLTIQRTQQEDSAVYLCASSSSSTGRRPQHFGDGTRLSIL.

The chain has TRBV6-5 and TRBJ1-1, with D possibly TRBD1 on 5 matching bases. Per the germline V gene, CDR1 is MNHEY and CDR2 is SVGAGI. The V end was cut by 5 bases, the J end by 1 base, with 11 bases between. The CDR3 runs to 14 residues. CDR3 sequence (DNA): TGTGCCAGCAGTGATCGGACACCGAACACTGAAGCTTTCTTT. This gives the protein CASSDRTPNTEAFF.

The J gene is TRBJ1-3, the V gene TRBV4-1, with 7 bases identical to TRBD1. Looked up from germline, CDR1 is MGHRA and CDR2 is YSYEKL. The V and J ends lost 4 bases and 3 bases, in that order; junction bases with no gene match: 9. The CDR3 runs to 16 residues. CDR3 amino acids: CASSRGTAGDGNTIYF. CDR3 sequence (DNA): TGCGCCAGCAGCCGAGGGACAGCGGGGGATGGAAACACCATATATTTT.

The chain is built from TRBV15 and TRBJ2-1, with 12 bases matching TRBD2. This CDR3 spans 18 amino acids. The junction had 9 bases not matched to a gene; V was cut back by 1 base and J by 5 bases. Germline V gives CDR1 LNHNV, CDR2 YYDKDF (reference sequence). The chain's CDR3 is CATSRAIGGLAGNNEQFF. DNA for the CDR3: TGTGCCACCAGCAGAGCGATTGGGGGACTAGCGGGCAACAATGAGCAGTTCTTC.

This clone has only one observation. The rearrangement joins TRBV27 to TRBJ1-5, with a tentative D call TRBD1 (6 bases). The V end lost 4 bases, the J end lost 0 bases, and 13 bases lay between the germline ends. CDR1 is MNHEY and CDR2 is SMNVEV in the germline V gene (reference sequence). This CDR3 comprises 16 residues. DNA of the CDR3: TGTGCCAGCAGTTCCGTAGCAGGGGTTAGCAATCAGCCCCAGCATTTT. Protein: CASSSVAGVSNQPQHF.

V gene TRBV7-2 combines with J gene TRBJ1-3; the D gene is possibly TRBD1 (6 bases). V shed 4 bases and J shed 4 bases, with 17 bases lying between them. CDR1 and CDR2 (germline): SGHTA, FQGNSA. The CDR3 sequence is 16 residues long. The CDR3, as DNA: TGTGCCAGCAGCTCCACAGGGAGACTTACCGGAAACACCATATATTTT. It translates to CASSSTGRLTGNTIYF.

This clone appeared a few times. The chain combines TRBV6-1 with TRBJ1-1; D might be TRBD1 (5 bases). The CDR3 has 12 residues. V was shortened by 5 bases and J by 7 bases, with 11 bases between the two germline ends. Germline V CDR1 and CDR2: MNHNS, SASEGT. The CDR3 sequence is CASSIAGFEAFF. CDR3 DNA sequence: TGTGCCAGCAGTATTGCAGGGTTTGAAGCTTTCTTT.

The chain combines TRBV5-1 with TRBJ1-4; 7 bases fit TRBD1. The V and J ends lost 2 bases and 8 bases, in that order; junction bases with no gene match: 6. Germline CDR1 is SGHRS and CDR2 is YFSETQ. The CDR3 is made up of 14 amino acids. In nucleotides, the CDR3 is TGCGCCAGCAGCTTACAGGGGAACGGGGAAAAACTGTTTTTT. It codes for CASSLQGNGEKLFF.

The rearrangement joins TRBV2 to TRBJ2-7, with 8 bases matching TRBD2. J gave up 6 bases and V 8 bases, and 12 bases lay outside the gene matches. Germline loops: CDR1 SNHLY, CDR2 FYNNEI. This CDR3 region has 14 residues. The DNA for the CDR3 is TGTGCCAGCTCCTCTTGGCTAGCGGGCATCGAGCAGTACTTC. This translates into CASSSWLAGIEQYF.

The chain uses TRBV9 and TRBJ1-3; 7 bases agree with TRBD1. The ends lost 5 bases at V and 2 bases at J; junction bases unmatched: 7. The CDR3 sequence is 15 residues long. The germline V gene has CDR1 SGDLS and CDR2 YYNGEE. The CDR3, as DNA: TGTGCCAGCAGTTTTACAGGGGTAACTGGAAACACCATATATTTT. It specifies CASSFTGVTGNTIYF.

This chain uses TRBV23-1 with TRBJ1-1, with a possible D match to TRBD1 (5 bases). TRBV23-1 is an open reading frame whose function is uncertain. Trimming left V 6 bases short and J 2 bases short, with 16 bases between. This CDR3 is built from 15 residues. The CDR3 here is CASRGPQGANTEAFF. For the CDR3, the DNA is TGCGCCAGCAGGGGCCCTCAGGGCGCCAACACTGAAGCTTTCTTT.

V gene TRBV5-3 combines with J gene TRBJ2-7; weak D call: TRBD2 (5 bases). Being an ORF, TRBV5-3 has a function that is uncertain. There are 13 residues in the CDR3. Between the trimmed V and J ends, which lost 1 base and 5 bases, there was a span of 10 bases. The CDR3 loop reads CARSLRRIHEQYF. The CDR3 nucleotides are TGTGCCAGAAGCTTGAGGAGGATTCACGAGCAGTACTTC.

This rearrangement joins TRBV29-1 to TRBJ2-3; TRBD1 matches at 8 bases. The CDR3 runs to 13 residues. Unmatched junction bases numbered 3, after V lost 6 bases and J lost 1 base. Germline CDR1 and CDR2: SQVTM and ANQGSEA. The CDR3 DNA is TGCAGCGTCCAGGGGGCTGGCACAGATACGCAGTATTTT. Its translation is CSVQGAGTDTQYF.

The CDR3, as DNA: TGTGCCAGTATCCCAGGGGCTAGCGGGAATACCGGGGAGCTGTTTTTT. Encoded protein: CASIPGASGNTGELFF. The chain links TRBV19 to TRBJ2-2, with 9 bases that match TRBD2. Germline assignment: CDR1 LNHDA and CDR2 SQIVND (reference sequence). The CDR3 covers 16 residues. Germline trimming cut 7 bases from V and 5 bases from J; bases unmatched to any gene: 11.

The rearrangement joins TRBV7-2 to TRBJ1-1; D unclear. In germline, CDR1 is SGHTA, CDR2 FQGNSA. Trimming pared 10 bases from V and 10 bases from J, leaving 16 bases between. This CDR3 has 11 residues. CDR3 bases: TGTGCCACCCAAACTCAGAGGGTAGCTTTCTTT. Translating gives CATQTQRVAFF.

J is TRBJ2-5 and V is TRBV7-9, with a weak D call TRBD2 (5 bases). The germline V gene has CDR1 SEHNR and CDR2 FQNEAQ (reference sequence). V was trimmed by 5 bases and J by 3 bases, leaving 13 bases between them. The CDR3 totals 14 residues. The chain's CDR3 is CASSPGMREETQYF. In DNA form, the CDR3 reads TGTGCCAGCAGCCCCGGGATGAGGGAAGAGACCCAGTACTTC.

This clone showed up just once. The V call is TRBV7-8, the J call TRBJ1-1; TRBD1 matches at 8 bases. With 5 bases clipped from V and 1 base from J, the junction kept 6 bases outside the gene matches. The CDR3 runs to 15 residues. From germline, CDR1 is SGHVS and CDR2 FQNEAQ. CDR3 nucleotides: TGTGCCAGCAGCAACCGGGACAGGACGAACACTGAAGCTTTCTTT. Protein: CASSNRDRTNTEAFF.